This is a list of T cell receptor beta chains from one sample in a study of T cells expressing NK-cell markers. Using the 5' RACE reads, TCRdb records one entry per CDR3 protein without DNA. This repertoire includes tens of thousands of distinct CDR3 sequences. The sequencing input was blood T cells: a sorted CD56 or NKG2C T cell subset, CD4+ or CD8+ T cells, or bulk PBMC T cells (not recorded which). The receptor set was obtained from a woman between 18 and 70 years old in good health. The CDR3 runs from the conserved cysteine through the conserved F or W. The order of the fields is V gene, J gene, CDR3 protein.

TRBV7-2	TRBJ2-5	CASSPRPQETQYF
TRBV20-1	TRBJ2-5	CSARDTRDWKETQYF
TRBV7-8	TRBJ2-5	CASTPDGETQYF
TRBV27	TRBJ2-7	CASSPGGAGFEQYF
TRBV7-2	TRBJ2-1	CASSLSGGALEQFF
TRBV7-9	TRBJ2-1	CASSPEYGLAGNEQFF
TRBV5-1	TRBJ2-3	CASSVGQGALTDTQYF
TRBV27	TRBJ2-7	CASSPTGVEQYF
TRBV27	TRBJ2-3	CASSFKVSGTDTQYF
TRBV20-1	TRBJ1-2	CSVQGANYGYTF
TRBV7-9	TRBJ2-3	CASSDPRTDTQYF
TRBV15	TRBJ2-1	CATSGSRDYNEQFF
TRBV13	TRBJ1-2	CASSLGQARGYTF
TRBV7-8	TRBJ1-4	CASSLFGRVDEKLFF
TRBV7-9	TRBJ2-1	CASSLTQDPYNEQFF